What follows are 28 T cell receptor beta chains derived from one specimen sequenced in a study of T-cell memory formation after mild COVID-19. TCRdb ran MiXCR on the 5' RACE reads and lists one entry per CDR3 protein. Found here are 450,000 to 650,000 distinct CDR3 sequences, approximately 20% of them singletons; the top ten hold about an eighth. The sequencing input was PBMCs or a T cell subset sorted from them (not recorded which). The receptors were sampled from an adult woman who had mild COVID-19 (a few samples of this study predate the infection). Cell type and time point are not known.

The rearrangement joins TRBV11-2 to TRBJ2-7; tentatively, D is TRBD2 (5 bases). The CDR3 loop spans 13 amino acids. V was clipped by 5 bases and J by 5 bases, with 13 bases between them. The germline CDR1 and CDR2 sequences are SGHAT and FQNNGV. The CDR3 spells CASSPDYINEQYF. CDR3 in DNA: TGTGCCAGCAGCCCAGACTACATAAACGAGCAGTACTTC.

This clonotype showed up just a few times. The chain recombines TRBV29-1 with TRBJ1-1; D may be TRBD1 (5 bases). The ends were cut back, 3 bases at V and 10 bases at J, with 9 bases in the middle. Germline V lookup: CDR1 SQVTM, CDR2 ANQGSEA. The CDR3 is made up of 10 amino acids. The CDR3 sequence: CSVDPGGAFF. The CDR3 DNA sequence: TGCAGCGTTGATCCCGGGGGAGCTTTCTTT.

This clonotype was seen ten or more times. V is TRBV6-5 and J is TRBJ1-2; TRBD1 aligns across 7 bases. V gave up 6 bases and J gave up 4 bases; unmatched junction bases: 8. The CDR3 consists of 14 residues. The germline V gene encodes CDR1 MNHEY and CDR2 SVGAGI. The CDR3 here is CASRKGARSYGYTF. The CDR3 coding sequence is TGTGCCAGCAGAAAGGGGGCGAGGAGCTATGGCTACACCTTC.

This clonotype has ten or more counts. The V gene is TRBV7-2, the J gene TRBJ2-1, with D possibly being TRBD1 (6 bases). The CDR3 extends over 16 amino acids. Germline V gene data show CDR1 as SGHTA and CDR2 as FQGNSA. Trimming pared 4 bases from V and 0 bases from J, leaving 13 bases between. DNA for the CDR3: TGTGCCAGCAGCTCGGGACACCGGAGCTCCTACAATGAGCAGTTCTTC. Its protein is CASSSGHRSSYNEQFF.

The chain carries TRBV5-1 and TRBJ2-6; TRBD1 aligns across 7 bases. This CDR3 is built from 16 residues. Trimming removed 4 bases from V and 0 bases from J; junction bases left unmatched: 4. Germline loops: CDR1 SGHRS, CDR2 YFSETQ. The CDR3 is CASSGGQNSGANVLTF. The CDR3 DNA reads as TGCGCCAGCAGCGGGGGACAGAACTCTGGGGCCAACGTCCTGACTTTC.

This clonotype occurred a few times. The chain uses TRBV6-5 and TRBJ2-7; 10 nucleotides line up with TRBD2. V lost 4 bases to trimming and J lost 4 bases; unmatched junction nucleotides: 7. The length of the CDR3 is 15 residues. From germline, CDR1 is MNHEY and CDR2 SVGAGI. The CDR3 is CASSLRASGRYEQYF. CDR3 nucleotide sequence: TGTGCCAGCAGTTTACGAGCTAGCGGGAGATACGAGCAGTACTTC.

This clonotype has a handful of counts. The chain recombines TRBV7-2 with TRBJ2-1; TRBD2 matches 8 bases. Germline V lookup: CDR1 SGHTA, CDR2 FQGNSA. The CDR3 contains 16 residues. V dropped 5 bases and J dropped 9; count of bases not matched to a gene: 15. The CDR3 loop is CASSPGGSGRRFEQFF. The CDR3, as DNA: TGTGCCAGCAGCCCCGGGGGGAGCGGGAGAAGGTTTGAGCAGTTCTTC.

The chain carries TRBV3-1 and TRBJ1-6; possible D gene TRBD1, 6 bases. The CDR3 contains 14 residues. Germline CDR1 is LGHDT and CDR2 is YNNKEL (reference sequence). V lost 0 bases to trimming and J lost 13 bases, with 13 bases between them. CDR3 protein: CASSQEGRGVPLHF. The CDR3 bases are TGTGCCAGCAGCCAAGAGGGCAGGGGTGTGCCCCTCCACTTT.

The rearrangement uses TRBV7-3 and TRBJ2-4; D remains ambiguous. Germline-derived CDR1 and CDR2 are SGHTA and FQGTGA. The V end lost 0 bases, the J end lost 8 bases, and 11 bases lay between the germline ends. The CDR3 contains 14 residues. This CDR3 is CASSLTSPPHIQYF. The DNA for the CDR3 is TGTGCCAGCAGCTTAACTAGCCCCCCCCACATTCAGTACTTC.

The chain has TRBV30 and TRBJ2-1; D is unresolved. Germline lookup yields CDR1 GTSNPN and CDR2 SVGIG (reference sequence). This CDR3 is 11 amino acids long. The V end was cut by 3 bases, the J end by 7 bases, with 7 bases between. DNA of the CDR3: TGTGCCTGGAGCGCTCGGAATGAGCAGTTCTTC. Its protein product is CAWSARNEQFF.

This clonotype was seen a handful of times. The rearrangement uses TRBV27 and TRBJ1-4; maybe TRBD1 (6 bases). Germline V lookup: CDR1 MNHEY, CDR2 SMNVEV (reference sequence). V was pared by 10 bases and J by 8 bases, with 20 bases between. The CDR3 has 14 amino acids. The CDR3: CATDGGGEKEKLFF. The CDR3 nucleotides read TGTGCCACTGACGGGGGGGGCGAGAAAGAAAAACTGTTTTTT.

This clonotype was seen only a few times. The chain recombines TRBV5-1 with TRBJ1-6; D is ambiguous. Germline CDR1 SGHRS, CDR2 YFSETQ. V lost 4 bases and J lost 8, with 16 bases in between. The CDR3 extends over 15 amino acids. The CDR3 is CASSLLSTPDSPLHF. CDR3 coding DNA: TGCGCCAGCAGCCTTCTCAGTACCCCTGATTCACCCCTCCACTTT. Together with reference TRBV5-1 and TRBJ1-6, the CDR3 gives the full variable domain: KAGVTQTPRYLIKTRGQQVTLSCSPISGHRSVSWYQQTPGQGLQFLFEYFSETQRNKGNFPGRFSGRQFSNSRSEMNVSTLELGDSALYLCASSLLSTPDSPLHFGNGTRLTVT.

The chain joins TRBV6-1 to TRBJ2-7, with 8 bases that match TRBD1. CDR1 is MNHNS, CDR2 SASEGT, per germline. There are 17 residues in the CDR3. Unmatched junction bases numbered 7, after V lost 0 bases and J lost 0 bases. The CDR3 DNA sequence: TGTGCCAGCAGTGAAGCGCTTCGGACAGGGCCCTCCTACGAGCAGTACTTC. Amino acids: CASSEALRTGPSYEQYF.

The V gene is TRBV12-3 or TRBV12-4, the J gene TRBJ1-5; 7 bases are shared with TRBD1. The CDR3 sequence is 14 residues long. V lost 10 bases and J lost 4; bases outside the gene matches: 10. This CDR3 reads CATTRGGSNQPQHF. Written as DNA, the CDR3 is TGTGCCACCACACGAGGGGGCTCTAATCAGCCCCAGCATTTT.

The rearrangement joins TRBV20-1 to TRBJ2-1; 13 bases are a match to TRBD2. The germline gives CDR1 DFQATT, CDR2 SNEGSKA (reference sequence). Trimming cost V 4 bases and J 4 bases; bases outside gene matches: 7. CDR3 length equals 16 residues. CDR3 sequence reads: CSANEMGLAGYNEQFF. The CDR3 coding sequence is TGCAGTGCTAATGAAATGGGACTAGCGGGGTACAATGAGCAGTTCTTC.

The chain carries TRBV4-2 and TRBJ2-3; 11 nucleotides agree with TRBD2. From germline, CDR1 is LGHNA and CDR2 YNFKEQ. The ends lost 4 bases at V and 5 bases at J; junction bases unmatched: 14. The CDR3 contains 18 residues. In nucleotides, the CDR3 is TGTGCCAGCAGCCTAGGGACTAGCGGTGTAACCAGTGGAGATACGCAGTATTTT. This encodes CASSLGTSGVTSGDTQYF.

This clonotype was picked up many times. V usage is TRBV24-1 and J usage is TRBJ2-1; D may be TRBD2 (6 bases). Germline V gene data show CDR1 as KGHDR and CDR2 as SFDVKD. CDR3 length: 13 residues. V shed 1 base and J shed 7 bases, with 7 bases lying between them. The CDR3 DNA is TGTGCCACCAGTGATTTTGGGGGGAATGAGCAGTTCTTC. Translating gives CATSDFGGNEQFF.

The V and J genes are TRBV6-5 and TRBJ2-3; D is unclear. This CDR3 spans 13 amino acids. Germline CDR1 reads MNHEY; CDR2 reads SVGAGI. Trimming pared 7 bases from V and 0 bases from J, leaving 8 bases between. This chain's CDR3 is CASNEDSTDTQYF. CDR3 in DNA: TGTGCCAGCAACGAGGACAGCACAGATACGCAGTATTTT.

The genes are TRBV15 and TRBJ2-7; D not certain. The CDR3 totals 13 residues. Germline V gene lookup returns CDR1 LNHNV and CDR2 YYDKDF (reference sequence). The V and J ends lost 0 bases and 5 bases respectively, with 8 bases between them. CDR3 sequence (DNA): TGTGCCACCAGCAGAGATTCAAGAGACGAGCAGTACTTC. Amino acid sequence: CATSRDSRDEQYF.

The chain employs TRBV4-2 and TRBJ2-7, with TRBD1 matching over 10 bases. J was trimmed by 2 bases and V by 1 base; bases with no gene match: 5. CDR1 LGHNA and CDR2 YNFKEQ come from the germline V gene. The CDR3 is 16 amino acids. The CDR3 DNA reads TGTGCCAGCAGCCAAGCCGGGACAGGGGTTCCCTACGAGCAGTACTTC. Its protein product is CASSQAGTGVPYEQYF.

This clonotype occurred many times. The gene calls are TRBV7-8 and TRBJ2-1, with TRBD2 matching over 10 bases. The CDR3 has 17 amino acids. The V gene end was trimmed by 0 bases and the J gene end by 8 bases; junction bases not matched to a gene: 10. CDR1 and CDR2 (germline): SGHVS, FQNEAQ. The CDR3 sequence: CASSLALGLANIYEQFF. The CDR3 DNA follows: TGTGCCAGCAGCTTAGCGTTGGGACTAGCGAATATATATGAGCAGTTCTTC.

This clonotype appeared a few times. The rearrangement uses TRBV6-2 or TRBV6-3 and TRBJ2-7; D ambiguous. Germline CDR1 reads MNHEY; CDR2 reads SVGEGT. The CDR3 loop spans 13 amino acids. The V gene lost 5 bases and the J gene lost 6 bases, with 14 bases spanning the gap. CDR3 DNA: TGTGCCAGCAGTCTCTGGGGTTCTGTCGAGCAGTACTTC. Protein: CASSLWGSVEQYF.

The genes are TRBV20-1 and TRBJ2-2, with 15 bases lining up with TRBD2. J gave up 4 bases and V 1 base, and 4 bases lay outside the gene matches. The CDR3 covers 17 residues. Germline assignment: CDR1 DFQATT and CDR2 SNEGSKA (reference sequence). DNA of the CDR3: TGCAGTGCTAGAGGGACTAGCGGGAGGGTAGGCACCGGGGAGCTGTTTTTT. It yields the protein CSARGTSGRVGTGELFF.

V is TRBV12-3 or TRBV12-4 and J is TRBJ2-7; 12 bases align to TRBD2. Trimming removed 3 bases from V and 4 bases from J; junction bases left unmatched: 10. The length of the CDR3 is 17 residues. The CDR3 is CASSLTQTSGRGYEQYF. As DNA, the CDR3 is TGTGCCAGCAGTTTGACCCAGACTAGCGGGAGAGGGTACGAGCAGTACTTC.

This clonotype was seen only a few times. This sequence joins TRBV14 and TRBJ2-7; 7 bases fit TRBD1. The CDR3 consists of 14 residues. Per germline, CDR1 SGHDN and CDR2 FVKESK. Germline trimming cut 4 bases from V and 9 bases from J; bases unmatched to any gene: 12. The CDR3 reads CASSRGTAPSGQYF. The CDR3 DNA reads as TGTGCCAGCAGCCGAGGGACAGCTCCATCTGGGCAGTACTTC. The variable domain in full, completed from reference TRBV14 and TRBJ2-7, reads EAGVTQFPSHSVIEKGQTVTLRCDPISGHDNLYWYRRVMGKEIKFLLHFVKESKQDESGMPNNRFLAERTGGTYSTLKVQPAELEDSGVYFCASSRGTAPSGQYFGPGTRLTVT.

The chain employs TRBV19 and TRBJ2-7; D remains unclear. The CDR3 consists of 13 residues. The ends were cut back, 2 bases at V and 6 bases at J, with 11 bases in the middle. Germline lookup yields CDR1 LNHDA and CDR2 SQIVND (reference sequence). CDR3 sequence reads: CASSIIPGSEQYF. The CDR3 DNA is TGTGCCAGTAGTATAATCCCAGGATCCGAGCAGTACTTC.

V and J are TRBV15 and TRBJ2-5; D remains unclear. This CDR3 has 13 amino acids. V was pared by 1 base and J by 5 bases, with 8 bases between. Per germline, CDR1 LNHNV and CDR2 YYDKDF (reference sequence). The CDR3: CATSRAVEETQYF. CDR3 DNA: TGTGCCACCAGCAGAGCGGTAGAGGAGACCCAGTACTTC.

This chain uses TRBV12-3 or TRBV12-4 with TRBJ1-1; no firm D call. The CDR3 spans 14 residues. Trimming pared 3 bases from V and 1 base from J, leaving 9 bases between. In DNA form, the CDR3 reads TGTGCCAGCAGTTTCACTGGGAAGAACACTGAAGCTTTCTTT. It codes for CASSFTGKNTEAFF.